This section outlines one T cell receptor beta chain sequence together with its context. The data belong to a study of technical replicates of blood from a handful of donors. Germline CDR1 is LNHNV and CDR2 is YYDKDF (reference sequence). This CDR3 has 18 amino acids. V dropped 0 bases and J dropped 0 bases, with 12 bases sitting between them. TCRdb's table, derived via immunoSEQ multiplex PCR, lists solely in-frame clones and lacks some. Here the sample spans almost 55,000 clones, 85% to 95% being singletons. The V and J genes are TRBV15 and TRBJ2-6; maybe TRBD2 (5 bases). This TCR came from a human donor in good health. Sequenced: T cells isolated from PBMCs. The CDR3 nucleotides read TGTGCCACCAGCAGAGATTGGGGTCGGGGCTCTGGGGCCAACGTCCTGACTTTC. Its translation: CATSRDWGRGSGANVLTF.